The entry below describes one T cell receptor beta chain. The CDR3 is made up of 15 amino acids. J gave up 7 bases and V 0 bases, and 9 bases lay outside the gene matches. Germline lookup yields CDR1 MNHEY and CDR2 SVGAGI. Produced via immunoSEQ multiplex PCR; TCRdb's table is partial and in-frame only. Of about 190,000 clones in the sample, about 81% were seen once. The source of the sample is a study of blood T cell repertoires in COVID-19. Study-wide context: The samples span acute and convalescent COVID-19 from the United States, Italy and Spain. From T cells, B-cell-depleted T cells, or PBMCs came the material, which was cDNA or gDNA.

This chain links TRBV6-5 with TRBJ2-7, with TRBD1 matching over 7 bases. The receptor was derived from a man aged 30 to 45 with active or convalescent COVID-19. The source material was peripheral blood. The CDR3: CASSYSKVRGNEQYF. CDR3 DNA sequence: TGTGCCAGCAGTTACTCGAAGGTCAGGGGGAATGAGCAGTACTTC.